The entry below gives a single TCR beta chain sequence along with its context. Only in-frame clones appear in the TCRdb table, and some are missing; sequencing was by immunoSEQ multiplex PCR. Of more than 140,000 clones in the sample, approximately 80% were seen once. The germline V gene has CDR1 SQVTM and CDR2 ANQGSEA. The CDR3 covers 15 residues. V dropped 5 bases and J dropped 5; count of bases not matched to a gene: 11. This record comes from a study of blood T cell repertoires in COVID-19. The clonotype comes from a woman aged 45-59 years in a cohort sampled during active or convalescent COVID-19. The sample comprised peripheral blood. The genes are TRBV29-1 and TRBJ2-1; TRBD2 matches 8 bases. The chain's CDR3 is CSVLGRRGGDNEQFF. The CDR3 coding sequence is TGCAGCGTTCTTGGAAGACGGGGGGGAGACAATGAGCAGTTCTTC.